The 32 T cell receptor beta chains in this list originate from one sample, sequenced in a study of early T cells in non-severe SARS-CoV-2 infection. TCRdb ran MiXCR on the 5' RACE reads and lists one entry per CDR3 protein. The sample contains fewer than 100,000 distinct CDR3 sequences, around 12% of which appear only once. The specimen sequenced was whole blood. Receptors were obtained from an adult who was a healthcare worker with PCR-confirmed SARS-CoV-2 infection or an uninfected control (not recorded which).

This chain links TRBV6-6 with TRBJ2-7; 8 bases line up with TRBD2. Germline lookup yields CDR1 MNHNY and CDR2 SVGAGI (reference sequence). The CDR3 has 15 residues. V shed 2 bases, J shed 2 bases, and the junction held 5 bases outside the gene matches. The CDR3 reads CASSYHTSGTYEQYF. CDR3 sequence (DNA): TGTGCCAGCAGTTACCACACTAGCGGAACCTACGAGCAGTACTTC.

This clonotype was observed a handful of times. The chain employs TRBV28 and TRBJ2-1, with a tentative D call TRBD2 (5 bases). This CDR3 comprises 15 residues. Deletions cut 3 bases from V and 2 bases from J, with 11 bases between. Germline V CDR1 and CDR2: MDHEN, SYDVKM. The DNA of the CDR3 is TGTGCCAGCAGTTTTGTGGGAGAGGCCTACAATGAGCAGTTCTTC. Protein product: CASSFVGEAYNEQFF.

This clonotype was seen only a few times. This chain joins TRBV4-2 and TRBJ2-5; TRBD2 agrees at 10 bases. V shed 4 bases, J shed 3 bases, and the junction held 5 bases outside the gene matches. Germline V gene sequence: CDR1 LGHNA, CDR2 YNFKEQ. This CDR3 region has 15 residues. The CDR3: CASSRGLAVKETQYF. In nucleotides, the CDR3 is TGTGCCAGCAGCCGAGGACTAGCGGTGAAAGAGACCCAGTACTTC.

The V gene is TRBV29-1, the J gene TRBJ1-3; no definite D call. V was pared by 6 bases and J by 0 bases, with 12 bases between. Germline CDR1 and CDR2: SQVTM and ANQGSEA. The CDR3 spans 14 residues. The CDR3 DNA reads as TGCAGCGTCCGCCCGGGGAGCTCTGGAAACACCATATATTTT. As protein: CSVRPGSSGNTIYF.

This clonotype came up many times. The chain carries TRBV5-1 and TRBJ2-1; TRBD2 matches 12 bases. This CDR3 is 17 amino acids long. With V trimmed by 3 bases and J by 0 bases, 4 bases remained unmatched. CDR1 SGHRS and CDR2 YFSETQ come from the germline V gene. The CDR3 spells CASSWTSGVSSYNEQFF. For the CDR3, the DNA is TGCGCCAGCAGCTGGACTAGCGGGGTTAGCTCCTACAATGAGCAGTTCTTC.

This chain connects TRBV3-1 to TRBJ1-5, with D perhaps TRBD1 (6 bases). There are 15 residues in the CDR3. Per the germline V gene, CDR1 is LGHDT and CDR2 is YNNKEL (reference sequence). Trimming left V 0 bases short and J 5 bases short, with 11 bases between. The CDR3 sequence is CASSQDTGKYQPQHF. CDR3 nucleotide sequence: TGTGCCAGCAGCCAAGATACAGGGAAGTATCAGCCCCAGCATTTT.

This clonotype was seen many times. This CDR3 is CASSLTGTGPDEQFF. The CDR3 DNA is TGTGCCAGCTCACTTACCGGGACAGGGCCAGATGAGCAGTTCTTC. The chain is built from TRBV18 and TRBJ2-1, with 9 bases identical to TRBD1. V lost 4 bases and J lost 8; bases outside the gene matches: 9. CDR1 and CDR2 from the germline V gene are KGHSH and LQKENI. The CDR3 totals 15 residues.

The chain joins TRBV7-9 to TRBJ2-2, with D possibly being TRBD1 or TRBD2 (5 bases each). This CDR3 has 16 residues. V shed 5 bases and J shed 0 bases, with 13 bases lying between them. Germline V gene data show CDR1 as SEHNR and CDR2 as FQNEAQ (reference sequence). The CDR3 sequence is CASSQGDPTNTGELFF. The CDR3, as DNA: TGTGCCAGCAGCCAAGGGGACCCTACGAACACCGGGGAGCTGTTTTTT. The entire variable domain, with the rest obtained from reference TRBV7-9 and TRBJ2-2, is as follows: DTGVSQNPRHKITKRGQNVTFRCDPISEHNRLYWYRQTLGQGPEFLTYFQNEAQLEKSRLLSDRFSAERPKGSFSTLEIQRTEQGDSAMYLCASSQGDPTNTGELFFGEGSRLTVL.

This clonotype was recorded many times. The rearrangement links TRBV7-8 to TRBJ1-1, with 9 nucleotides matching TRBD1. The CDR3 has 18 amino acids. Germline CDR1 SGHVS, CDR2 FQNEAQ. V shed 1 base and J 0 bases; nucleotides not matched to a gene: 9. The CDR3 spells CASSLVHRGRSMNTEAFF. DNA for the CDR3: TGTGCCAGCAGCTTAGTTCACAGGGGGCGAAGCATGAACACTGAAGCTTTCTTT.

The J gene is TRBJ2-4, the V gene TRBV4-1, with D hard to call. Germline V gene sequence: CDR1 MGHRA, CDR2 YSYEKL. The CDR3 is 17 amino acids. Trimming took 0 bases from V and 2 from J, leaving 14 bases between them. The CDR3 sequence: CASSQDLDRMTKNIQYF. The DNA for the CDR3 is TGCGCCAGCAGCCAAGATCTGGACCGCATGACCAAAAACATTCAGTACTTC.

This clonotype was counted at least ten times. The chain carries TRBV25-1 and TRBJ2-7; perhaps TRBD2 as D (6 bases). Trimming left V 5 bases short and J 5 bases short, with 22 bases between. Germline assignment: CDR1 MGHDK and CDR2 SYGVNS. The CDR3 totals 16 residues. CDR3 protein: CASSSLFGGGPNEQYF. CDR3 in DNA: TGTGCCAGCAGTTCCCTATTCGGGGGAGGCCCCAACGAGCAGTACTTC.

This clonotype was seen repeatedly, ten times or more. This rearrangement joins TRBV13 to TRBJ2-7, with 11 bases lining up with TRBD2. V was clipped by 5 bases and J by 2 bases; unmatched bases: 5. CDR1 is PRHDT and CDR2 is FYEKMQ in the germline V gene (reference sequence). The CDR3 is made up of 15 amino acids. The CDR3, as DNA: TGTGCCAGCAGCGAGGGACTAGCGGAGACCTACGAGCAGTACTTC. Translated, it gives CASSEGLAETYEQYF. Full variable domain (rest looked up from reference TRBV13 and TRBJ2-7): AAGVIQSPRHLIKEKRETATLKCYPIPRHDTVYWYQQGPGQDPQFLISFYEKMQSDKGSIPDRFSAQQFSDYHSELNMSSLELGDSALYFCASSEGLAETYEQYFGPGTRLTVT.

The CDR3 spells CSATLTSGRNEQFF. CDR3 in DNA: TGCAGTGCTACCTTGACTAGCGGGAGAAACGAGCAGTTCTTC. The chain carries TRBV20-1 and TRBJ2-1; 12 bases align to TRBD2. This CDR3 comprises 14 residues. Germline CDR1 and CDR2: DFQATT and SNEGSKA (reference sequence). V trimming: 4 bases; J trimming: 10 bases; junction bases outside the gene matches: 8.

The chain joins TRBV5-1 to TRBJ2-1; weak D call: TRBD1 (5 bases). Germline CDR1 and CDR2: SGHRS and YFSETQ. V dropped 5 bases and J dropped 4 bases, with 19 bases sitting between them. CDR3 length equals 16 residues. The CDR3 sequence: CASSRTPIKGYNEQFF. CDR3 in DNA: TGCGCCAGCAGTCGGACACCGATTAAGGGGTACAATGAGCAGTTCTTC.

At least ten counts were recorded for this clonotype. This rearrangement joins TRBV29-1 to TRBJ2-7, with 7 bases that match TRBD1. CDR1 is SQVTM, CDR2 ANQGSEA, per germline. This CDR3 contains 11 residues. The V and J ends lost 6 bases and 3 bases, in that order; junction bases with no gene match: 2. This CDR3 is CSVRDSYEQYF. The CDR3 region has the DNA TGCAGCGTCCGGGACAGCTACGAGCAGTACTTC.

This clonotype was counted at least ten times. The V and J genes are TRBV6-2 or TRBV6-3 and TRBJ2-1; D unclear. The germline V and J ends were trimmed by 7 bases and 4 bases, with 5 bases remaining between them. Germline V lookup: CDR1 MNHEY, CDR2 SVGEGT. CDR3 size: 11 residues. The CDR3 nucleotides are TGTGCCAGCATGCGGTACAATGAGCAGTTCTTC. It yields the protein CASMRYNEQFF.

This clonotype was recorded many times. The gene calls are TRBV7-9 and TRBJ2-7, with D unresolved. CDR3 length: 15 amino acids. Trimming removed 4 bases at V and 2 bases at J, with 15 bases between. Germline V gene lookup returns CDR1 SEHNR and CDR2 FQNEAQ (reference sequence). CDR3 protein: CASSSSVTGPYEQYF. In nucleotides, the CDR3 is TGTGCCAGCAGCTCCTCGGTAACGGGCCCCTACGAGCAGTACTTC.

The chain is built from TRBV28 and TRBJ2-1, with a possible D match to TRBD1 (5 bases). Germline assignment: CDR1 MDHEN and CDR2 SYDVKM. With 1 base removed from V and 6 bases from J, the gap between germline ends came to 19 bases. CDR3 size: 17 residues. Written as DNA, the CDR3 is TGTGCCAGCAGTTTATTAGTACAGGCCGGTACCCTCAATGAGCAGTTCTTC. This gives the protein CASSLLVQAGTLNEQFF. The whole variable domain, filled in from reference TRBV28 and TRBJ2-1, reads DVKVTQSSRYLVKRTGEKVFLECVQDMDHENMFWYRQDPGLGLRLIYFSYDVKMKEKGDIPEGYSVSREKKERFSLILESASTNQTSMYLCASSLLVQAGTLNEQFFGPGTRLTVL.

The rearrangement links TRBV24-1 to TRBJ2-1; TRBD2 agrees at 10 bases. V dropped 5 bases and J dropped 4; count of bases not matched to a gene: 4. This CDR3 has 15 amino acids. CDR1 and CDR2 (germline): KGHDR, SFDVKD. The CDR3 is CATSALAGVYNEQFF. As DNA, the CDR3 is TGTGCCACCAGTGCCCTAGCGGGAGTATACAATGAGCAGTTCTTC.

CDR3 bases: TGTGCCAGCAGCTCCAGACAGGGTACCCTCCACTTT. It encodes CASSSRQGTLHF. The chain links TRBV7-2 to TRBJ1-6; TRBD1 agrees at 7 bases. The ends lost 4 bases at V and 14 bases at J; junction bases unmatched: 5. This CDR3 region has 12 residues. Germline lookup yields CDR1 SGHTA and CDR2 FQGNSA.

The chain carries TRBV5-4 and TRBJ2-5; D tentatively reads TRBD1 or TRBD2 (5 bases each). Between the trimmed V and J ends, which lost 4 bases and 5 bases, there was a span of 12 bases. This CDR3 has 13 residues. Per germline, CDR1 SGHNT and CDR2 YYREEE (reference sequence). The CDR3 loop reads CASSPRGAETQYF. Written as DNA, the CDR3 is TGTGCCAGCAGCCCTAGAGGGGCGGAGACCCAGTACTTC.

This chain uses TRBV28 with TRBJ2-7, with TRBD2 as a possible D gene (7 bases). CDR1 and CDR2 from the germline V gene are MDHEN and SYDVKM. CDR3 length equals 15 residues. V lost 0 bases and J lost 2, with 11 bases in between. CDR3 loop: CASSLWGEGAYEQYF. The CDR3 DNA follows: TGTGCCAGCAGTTTATGGGGGGAGGGGGCCTACGAGCAGTACTTC.

This chain uses TRBV7-8 with TRBJ2-1, with 8 bases that match TRBD1. Germline V gene lookup returns CDR1 SGHVS and CDR2 FQNEAQ. This CDR3 spans 15 amino acids. The junction had 10 bases not matched to a gene; V was cut back by 4 bases and J by 8 bases. CDR3 coding DNA: TGTGCCAGCAGCTCCCCCACAGGGGGTGACGATGAGCAGTTCTTC. It yields the protein CASSSPTGGDDEQFF.

This clonotype was seen a handful of times. CDR3 DNA: TGTGCCAGCAGCTTTCGGACATCGTACCAAGAGACCCAGTACTTC. Its translation is CASSFRTSYQETQYF. The rearrangement joins TRBV9 to TRBJ2-5, with a possible D match to TRBD1 (5 bases). Germline V lookup: CDR1 SGDLS, CDR2 YYNGEE. CDR3 length: 15 amino acids. The germline V and J ends were trimmed by 4 bases and 0 bases, with 13 bases remaining between them. Together with reference TRBV9 and TRBJ2-5, the CDR3 gives the full variable domain: DSGVTQTPKHLITATGQRVTLRCSPRSGDLSVYWYQQSLDQGLQFLIQYYNGEERAKGNILERFSAQQFPDLHSELNLSSLELGDSALYFCASSFRTSYQETQYFGPGTRLLVL.

This clonotype is large in the sample. V gene TRBV18 combines with J gene TRBJ1-1; D is unclear. V gave up 3 bases and J gave up 11 bases, with 10 bases separating them. Germline values: CDR1 KGHSH, CDR2 LQKENI. The CDR3 runs to 11 residues. CDR3 sequence reads: CASSPQTAAFF. DNA of the CDR3: TGTGCCAGCTCACCCCAGACGGCGGCTTTCTTT.

In its sample, this clonotype was seen many times. This chain links TRBV5-1 with TRBJ1-1; TRBD1 aligns across 10 bases. This CDR3 is 14 amino acids long. Germline V gene lookup returns CDR1 SGHRS and CDR2 YFSETQ. V dropped 3 bases and J dropped 6; count of bases not matched to a gene: 5. CDR3 sequence reads: CASSSTGTGAEAFF. CDR3 sequence (DNA): TGCGCCAGCAGCTCGACCGGGACAGGGGCTGAAGCTTTCTTT. Full variable domain (remainder filled in from reference TRBV5-1 and TRBJ1-1): KAGVTQTPRYLIKTRGQQVTLSCSPISGHRSVSWYQQTPGQGLQFLFEYFSETQRNKGNFPGRFSGRQFSNSRSEMNVSTLELGDSALYLCASSSTGTGAEAFFGQGTRLTVV.

This clonotype was detected only a few times. This rearrangement joins TRBV7-2 to TRBJ1-5; 7 bases align to TRBD1. The CDR3 is made up of 17 amino acids. V shed 1 base, J shed 0 bases, and the junction held 6 bases outside the gene matches. Germline V gene data show CDR1 as SGHTA and CDR2 as FQGNSA. CDR3 residues: CASSLGDRAYSNQPQHF. The CDR3 nucleotides are TGTGCCAGCAGCTTAGGAGACAGGGCCTATAGCAATCAGCCCCAGCATTTT.

The J gene is TRBJ2-2, the V gene TRBV29-1, with 13 bases fitting TRBD2. CDR3 size: 14 residues. The junction had 0 bases not matched to a gene; V was cut back by 4 bases and J by 4 bases. Germline V gene data show CDR1 as SQVTM and CDR2 as ANQGSEA. CDR3 protein: CSVGLAGGTGELFF. The CDR3 nucleotides are TGCAGCGTTGGACTAGCGGGAGGCACCGGGGAGCTGTTTTTT.

This clonotype was counted between two and nine times. The chain is built from TRBV29-1 and TRBJ2-1, with TRBD2 matching 13 bases. V lost 4 bases and J lost 0; bases outside the gene matches: 9. Germline V lookup: CDR1 SQVTM, CDR2 ANQGSEA. The CDR3 runs to 18 residues. The CDR3 loop is CSVGVGTSGTSSYNEQFF. Written as DNA, the CDR3 is TGCAGCGTTGGGGTCGGGACTAGCGGGACTAGCTCCTACAATGAGCAGTTCTTC.

This clonotype occurred many times. This chain uses TRBV29-1 with TRBJ2-1; TRBD1 might be the D (6 bases). The CDR3 is made up of 12 amino acids. Germline CDR1 SQVTM, CDR2 ANQGSEA. V was clipped by 7 bases and J by 7 bases, with 14 bases between them. The CDR3: CSAPGTKNEQFF. The CDR3 DNA reads as TGCAGCGCTCCGGGGACAAAAAATGAGCAGTTCTTC.

There are a few counts of this clonotype. This sequence joins TRBV11-2 and TRBJ2-6, with unresolved D. Per germline, CDR1 SGHAT and CDR2 FQNNGV. The germline V and J ends were trimmed by 6 bases and 4 bases, with 7 bases remaining between them. The CDR3 consists of 13 residues. The CDR3 DNA reads as TGTGCCAGCAGGCCGTTAGGGGCCAACGTCCTGACTTTC. It is translated as CASRPLGANVLTF.

This clonotype was seen repeatedly, ten times or more. The rearrangement uses TRBV9 and TRBJ2-3; 11 nucleotides align to TRBD2. Germline V gives CDR1 SGDLS, CDR2 YYNGEE. V dropped 1 base and J dropped 2; count of bases not matched to a gene: 3. The CDR3 spans 16 residues. In DNA, the CDR3 is TGTGCCAGCAGCGTACGACTAGCGGGATCCACAGATACGCAGTATTTT. Translated, it gives CASSVRLAGSTDTQYF.